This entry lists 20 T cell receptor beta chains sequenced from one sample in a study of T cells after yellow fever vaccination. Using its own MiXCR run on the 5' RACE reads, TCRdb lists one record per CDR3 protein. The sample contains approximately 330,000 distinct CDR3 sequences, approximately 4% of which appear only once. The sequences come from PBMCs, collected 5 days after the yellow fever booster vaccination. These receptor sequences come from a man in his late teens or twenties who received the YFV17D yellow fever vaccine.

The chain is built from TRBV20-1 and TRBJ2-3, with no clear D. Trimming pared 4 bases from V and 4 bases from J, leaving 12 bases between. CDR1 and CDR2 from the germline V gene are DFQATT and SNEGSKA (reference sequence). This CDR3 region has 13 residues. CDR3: CSATKQRADTQYF. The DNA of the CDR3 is TGCAGTGCTACAAAACAACGCGCAGATACGCAGTATTTT.

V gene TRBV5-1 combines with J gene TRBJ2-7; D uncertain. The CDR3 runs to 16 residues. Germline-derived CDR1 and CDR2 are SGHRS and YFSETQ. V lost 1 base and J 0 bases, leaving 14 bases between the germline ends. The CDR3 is CASSLLPGPSSYEQYF. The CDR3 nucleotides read TGCGCCAGCAGCTTGCTTCCAGGCCCTTCCTCCTACGAGCAGTACTTC.

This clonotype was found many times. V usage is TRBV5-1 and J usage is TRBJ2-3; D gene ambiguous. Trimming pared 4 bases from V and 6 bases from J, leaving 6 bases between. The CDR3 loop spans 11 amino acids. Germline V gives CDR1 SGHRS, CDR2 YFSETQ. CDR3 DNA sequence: TGCGCCAGCAGCCATGAGGATACGCAGTATTTT. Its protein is CASSHEDTQYF.

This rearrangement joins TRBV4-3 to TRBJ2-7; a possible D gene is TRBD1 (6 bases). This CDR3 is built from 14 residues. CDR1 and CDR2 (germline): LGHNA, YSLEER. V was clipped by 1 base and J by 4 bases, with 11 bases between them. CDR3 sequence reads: CASSQAPGDYEQYF. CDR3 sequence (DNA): TGCGCCAGCAGCCAAGCCCCAGGGGATTACGAGCAGTACTTC.

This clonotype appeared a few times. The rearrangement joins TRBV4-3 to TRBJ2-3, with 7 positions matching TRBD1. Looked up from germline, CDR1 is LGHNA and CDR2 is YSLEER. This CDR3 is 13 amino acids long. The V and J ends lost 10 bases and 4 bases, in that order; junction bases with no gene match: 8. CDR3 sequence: CATSRTGPDTQYF. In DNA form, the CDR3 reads TGCGCCACAAGCCGGACAGGCCCAGATACGCAGTATTTT.

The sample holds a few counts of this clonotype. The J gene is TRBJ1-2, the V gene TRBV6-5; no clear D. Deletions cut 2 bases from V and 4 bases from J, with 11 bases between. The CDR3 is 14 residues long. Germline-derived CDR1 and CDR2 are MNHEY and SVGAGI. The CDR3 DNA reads TGTGCCAGCAGTTACCGGATGGAGGGCTATGGCTACACCTTC. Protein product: CASSYRMEGYGYTF.

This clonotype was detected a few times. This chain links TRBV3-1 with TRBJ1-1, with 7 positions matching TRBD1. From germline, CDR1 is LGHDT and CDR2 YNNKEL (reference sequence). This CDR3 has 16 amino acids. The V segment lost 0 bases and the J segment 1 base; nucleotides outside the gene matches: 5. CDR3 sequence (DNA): TGTGCCAGCAGCCAAGATCTGACAGGGTCGAACACTGAAGCTTTCTTT. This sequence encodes CASSQDLTGSNTEAFF.

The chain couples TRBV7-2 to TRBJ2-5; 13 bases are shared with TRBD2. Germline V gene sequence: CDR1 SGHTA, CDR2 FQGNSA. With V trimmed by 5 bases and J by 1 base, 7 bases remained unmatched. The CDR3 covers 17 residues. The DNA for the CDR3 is TGTGCCAGCAGCCAAACACGGACTAGCGGGGGCCAAGAGACCCAGTACTTC. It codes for CASSQTRTSGGQETQYF.

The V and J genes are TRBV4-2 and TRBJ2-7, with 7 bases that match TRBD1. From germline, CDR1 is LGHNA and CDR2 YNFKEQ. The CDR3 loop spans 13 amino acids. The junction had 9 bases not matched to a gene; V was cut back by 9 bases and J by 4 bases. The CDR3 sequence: CASGGGQHYEQYF. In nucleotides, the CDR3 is TGTGCCAGTGGTGGGGGACAGCATTACGAGCAGTACTTC.

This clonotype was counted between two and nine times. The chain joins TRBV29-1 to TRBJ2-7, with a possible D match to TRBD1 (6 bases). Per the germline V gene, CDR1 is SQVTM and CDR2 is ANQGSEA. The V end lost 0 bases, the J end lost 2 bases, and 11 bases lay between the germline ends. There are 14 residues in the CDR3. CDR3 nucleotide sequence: TGCAGCGTTGAAGATCGGGGACAAACCTACGAGCAGTACTTC. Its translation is CSVEDRGQTYEQYF.

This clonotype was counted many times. CDR3 protein: CSANPGLAKNIQYF. In DNA, the CDR3 is TGCAGTGCTAATCCAGGCTTAGCCAAAAACATTCAGTACTTC. The chain has TRBV20-1 and TRBJ2-4; D not resolved. The V gene's germline CDR1 is DFQATT and CDR2 SNEGSKA (reference sequence). There are 14 residues in the CDR3. Trimming left V 4 bases short and J 0 bases short, with 10 bases between.

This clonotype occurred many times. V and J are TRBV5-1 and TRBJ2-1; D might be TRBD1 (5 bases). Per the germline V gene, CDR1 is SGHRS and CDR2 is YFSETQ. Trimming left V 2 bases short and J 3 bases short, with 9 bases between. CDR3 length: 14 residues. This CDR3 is CASSFAGNYNEQFF. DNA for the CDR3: TGCGCCAGCAGCTTCGCAGGGAACTACAATGAGCAGTTCTTC.

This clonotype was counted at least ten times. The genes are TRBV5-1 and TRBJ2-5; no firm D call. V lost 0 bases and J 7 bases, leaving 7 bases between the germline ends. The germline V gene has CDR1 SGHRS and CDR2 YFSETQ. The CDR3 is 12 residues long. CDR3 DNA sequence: TGCGCCAGCAGCTTGGAAGGTGGGACCCAGTACTTC. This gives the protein CASSLEGGTQYF. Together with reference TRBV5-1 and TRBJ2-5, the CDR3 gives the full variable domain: KAGVTQTPRYLIKTRGQQVTLSCSPISGHRSVSWYQQTPGQGLQFLFEYFSETQRNKGNFPGRFSGRQFSNSRSEMNVSTLELGDSALYLCASSLEGGTQYFGPGTRLLVL.

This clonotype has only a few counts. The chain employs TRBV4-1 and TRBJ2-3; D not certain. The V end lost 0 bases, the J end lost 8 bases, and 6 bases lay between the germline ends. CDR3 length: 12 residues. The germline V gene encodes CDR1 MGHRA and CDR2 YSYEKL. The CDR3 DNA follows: TGCGCCAGCAGCCAAGAACGGGCTACGCAGTATTTT. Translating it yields CASSQERATQYF.

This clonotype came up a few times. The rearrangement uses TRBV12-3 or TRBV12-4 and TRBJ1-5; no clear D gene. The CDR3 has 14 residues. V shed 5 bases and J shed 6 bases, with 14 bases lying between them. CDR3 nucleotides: TGTGCCAGCAGTAACCCCCTGATTGGTCAGCCCCAGCATTTT. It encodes CASSNPLIGQPQHF.

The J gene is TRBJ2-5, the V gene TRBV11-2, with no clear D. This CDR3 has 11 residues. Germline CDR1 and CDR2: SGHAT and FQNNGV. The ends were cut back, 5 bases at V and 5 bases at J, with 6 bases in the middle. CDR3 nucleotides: TGTGCCAGCAGCCCTTCCGAGACCCAGTACTTC. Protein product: CASSPSETQYF.

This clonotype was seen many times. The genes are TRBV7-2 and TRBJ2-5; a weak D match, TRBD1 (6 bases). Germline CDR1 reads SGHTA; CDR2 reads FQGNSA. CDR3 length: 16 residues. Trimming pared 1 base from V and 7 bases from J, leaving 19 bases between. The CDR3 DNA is TGTGCCAGCAGCTTAGGGAGGAACCCGCTACAGGGGACCCAGTACTTC. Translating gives CASSLGRNPLQGTQYF.

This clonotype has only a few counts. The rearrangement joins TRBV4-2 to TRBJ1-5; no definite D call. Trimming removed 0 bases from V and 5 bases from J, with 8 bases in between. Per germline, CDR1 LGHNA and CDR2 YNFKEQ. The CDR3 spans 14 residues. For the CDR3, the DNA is TGTGCCAGCAGCCAAGAATGGGGTTATCAGCCCCAGCATTTT. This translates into CASSQEWGYQPQHF.

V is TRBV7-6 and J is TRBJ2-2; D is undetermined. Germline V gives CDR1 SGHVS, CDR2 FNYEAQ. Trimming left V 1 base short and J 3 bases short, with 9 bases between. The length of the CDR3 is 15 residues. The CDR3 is CASSLGGWDTGELFF. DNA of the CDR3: TGTGCCAGCAGCTTAGGGGGTTGGGACACCGGGGAGCTGTTTTTT.

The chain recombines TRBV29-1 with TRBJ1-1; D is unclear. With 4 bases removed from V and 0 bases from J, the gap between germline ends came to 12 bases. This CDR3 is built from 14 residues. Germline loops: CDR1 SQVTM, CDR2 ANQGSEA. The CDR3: CSVVLVGLNTEAFF. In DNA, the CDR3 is TGCAGCGTTGTACTAGTAGGTCTGAACACTGAAGCTTTCTTT.